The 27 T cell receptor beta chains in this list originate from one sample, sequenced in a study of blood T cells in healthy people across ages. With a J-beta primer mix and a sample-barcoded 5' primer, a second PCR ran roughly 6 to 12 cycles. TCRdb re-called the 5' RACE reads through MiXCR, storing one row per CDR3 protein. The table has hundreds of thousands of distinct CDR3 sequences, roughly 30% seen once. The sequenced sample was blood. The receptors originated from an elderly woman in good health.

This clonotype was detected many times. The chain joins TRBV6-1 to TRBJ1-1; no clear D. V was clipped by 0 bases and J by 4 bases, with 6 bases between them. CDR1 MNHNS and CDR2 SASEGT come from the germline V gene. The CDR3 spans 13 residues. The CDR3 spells CASSEARATEAFF. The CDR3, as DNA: TGTGCCAGCAGTGAAGCGCGGGCCACTGAAGCTTTCTTT.

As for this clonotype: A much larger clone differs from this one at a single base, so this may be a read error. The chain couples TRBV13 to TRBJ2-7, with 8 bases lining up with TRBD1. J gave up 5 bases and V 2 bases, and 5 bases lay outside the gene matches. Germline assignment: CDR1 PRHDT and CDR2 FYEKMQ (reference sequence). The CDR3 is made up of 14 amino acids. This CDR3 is CASSLRQGRDEQYF. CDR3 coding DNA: TGTGCCAGCAGCTTAAGACAGGGGCGCGACGAGCAGTACTTC. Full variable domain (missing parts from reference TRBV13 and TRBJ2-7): AAGVIQSPRHLIKEKRETATLKCYPIPRHDTVYWYQQGPGQDPQFLISFYEKMQSDKGSIPDRFSAQQFSDYHSELNMSSLELGDSALYFCASSLRQGRDEQYFGPGTRLTVT.

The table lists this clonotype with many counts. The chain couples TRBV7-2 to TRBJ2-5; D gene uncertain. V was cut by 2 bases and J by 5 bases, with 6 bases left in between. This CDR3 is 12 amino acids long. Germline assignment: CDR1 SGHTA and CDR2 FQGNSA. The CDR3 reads CASSLFRETQYF. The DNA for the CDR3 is TGTGCCAGCAGCTTATTCCGCGAGACCCAGTACTTC.

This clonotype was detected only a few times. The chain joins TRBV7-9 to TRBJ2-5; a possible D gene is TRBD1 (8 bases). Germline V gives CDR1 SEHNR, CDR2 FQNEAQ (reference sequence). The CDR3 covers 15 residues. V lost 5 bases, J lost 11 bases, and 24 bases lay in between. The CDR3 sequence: CASSPQGGRYNEQYF. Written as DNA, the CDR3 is TGTGCCAGCAGCCCACAGGGGGGGCGGTACAATGAGCAGTACTTC.

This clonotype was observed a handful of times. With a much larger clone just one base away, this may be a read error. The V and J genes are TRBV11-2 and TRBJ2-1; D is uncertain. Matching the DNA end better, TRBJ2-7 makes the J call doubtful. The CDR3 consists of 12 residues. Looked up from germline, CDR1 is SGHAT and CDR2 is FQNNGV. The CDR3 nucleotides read TGTGCCAGCAGCCAAACCTACAATGAGCAGTACTTC. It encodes CASSQTYNEQYF.

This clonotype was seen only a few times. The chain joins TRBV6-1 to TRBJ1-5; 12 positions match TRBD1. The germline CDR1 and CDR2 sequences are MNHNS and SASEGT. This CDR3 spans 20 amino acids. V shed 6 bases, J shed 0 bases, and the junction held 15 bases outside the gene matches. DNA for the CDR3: TGTGCCAGCAGGACGGGTAGGGACAGGGGGCTAAATCTTAGCAATCAGCCCCAGCATTTT. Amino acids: CASRTGRDRGLNLSNQPQHF.

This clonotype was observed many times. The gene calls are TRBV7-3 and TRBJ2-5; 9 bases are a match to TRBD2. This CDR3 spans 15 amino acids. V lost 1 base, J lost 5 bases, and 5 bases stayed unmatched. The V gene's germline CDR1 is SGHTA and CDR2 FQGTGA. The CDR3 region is CASSLSGGAQETQYF. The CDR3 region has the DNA TGTGCCAGCAGCTTAAGCGGGGGGGCACAGGAGACCCAGTACTTC.

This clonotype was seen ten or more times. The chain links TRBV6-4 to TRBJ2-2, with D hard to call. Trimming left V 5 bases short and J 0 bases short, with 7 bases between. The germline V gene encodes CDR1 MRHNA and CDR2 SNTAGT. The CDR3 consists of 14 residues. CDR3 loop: CASSLESNTGELFF. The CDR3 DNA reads TGTGCCAGCAGTCTAGAATCGAACACCGGGGAGCTGTTTTTT.

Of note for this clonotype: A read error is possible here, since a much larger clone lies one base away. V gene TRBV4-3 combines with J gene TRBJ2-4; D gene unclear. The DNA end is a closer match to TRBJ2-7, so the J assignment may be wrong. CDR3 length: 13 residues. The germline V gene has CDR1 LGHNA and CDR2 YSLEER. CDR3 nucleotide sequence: TGCGCCAGCAGCCTCAAGGTGGCAGCCGAGCAGTACTTC. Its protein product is CASSLKVAAEQYF.

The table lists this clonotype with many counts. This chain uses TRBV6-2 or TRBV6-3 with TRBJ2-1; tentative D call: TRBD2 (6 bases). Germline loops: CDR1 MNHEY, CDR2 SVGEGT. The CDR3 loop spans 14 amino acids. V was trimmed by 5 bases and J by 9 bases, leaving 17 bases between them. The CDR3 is CASSRPSSVGEQFF. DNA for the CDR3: TGTGCCAGCAGTCGACCATCTAGCGTAGGTGAGCAGTTCTTC.

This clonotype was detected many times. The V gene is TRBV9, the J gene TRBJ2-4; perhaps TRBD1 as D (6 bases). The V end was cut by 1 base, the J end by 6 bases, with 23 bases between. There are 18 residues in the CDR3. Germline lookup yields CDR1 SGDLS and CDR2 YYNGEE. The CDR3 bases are TGTGCCAGCAGCGTAAGGGAAGGGTCAGGGGTGAAGGGAAACATTCAGTACTTC. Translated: CASSVREGSGVKGNIQYF.

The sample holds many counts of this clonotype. The CDR3 is CSVESDRVNTEAFF. The CDR3 DNA reads TGCAGCGTTGAGAGCGACAGGGTGAACACTGAAGCTTTCTTT. V is TRBV29-1 and J is TRBJ1-1, with TRBD1 matching 7 bases. V lost 3 bases, J lost 0 bases, and 4 bases stayed unmatched. CDR3 length equals 14 residues. Germline values: CDR1 SQVTM, CDR2 ANQGSEA.

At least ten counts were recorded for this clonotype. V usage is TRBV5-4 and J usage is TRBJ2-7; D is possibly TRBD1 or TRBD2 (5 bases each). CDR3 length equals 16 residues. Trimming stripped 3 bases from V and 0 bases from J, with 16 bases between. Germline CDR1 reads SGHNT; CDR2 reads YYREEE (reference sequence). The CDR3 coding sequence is TGTGCCAGCAGCTGGTCATCGGGGCTAATCTCCTACGAGCAGTACTTC. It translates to CASSWSSGLISYEQYF.

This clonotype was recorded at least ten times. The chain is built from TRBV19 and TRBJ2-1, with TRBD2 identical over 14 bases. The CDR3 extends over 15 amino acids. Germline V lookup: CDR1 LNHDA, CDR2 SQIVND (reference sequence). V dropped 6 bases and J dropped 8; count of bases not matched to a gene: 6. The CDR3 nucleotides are TGTGCCAGTAGCCTGACTAGCGGGGGGGCCGATGAGCAGTTCTTC. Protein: CASSLTSGGADEQFF.

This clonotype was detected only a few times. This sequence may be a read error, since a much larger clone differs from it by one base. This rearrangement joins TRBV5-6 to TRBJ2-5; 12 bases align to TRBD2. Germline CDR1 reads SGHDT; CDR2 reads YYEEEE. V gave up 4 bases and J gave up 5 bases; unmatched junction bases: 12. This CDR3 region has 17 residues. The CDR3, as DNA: TGTGCCAGCAGCCCTCAGGCTAGCGGGGGGGGCCTGGAGACCCAGTACTTC. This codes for CASSPQASGGGLETQYF.

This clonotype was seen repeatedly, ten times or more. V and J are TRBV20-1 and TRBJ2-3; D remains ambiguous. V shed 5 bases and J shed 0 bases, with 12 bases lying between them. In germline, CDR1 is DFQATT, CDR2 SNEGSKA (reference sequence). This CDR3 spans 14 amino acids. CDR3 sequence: CSAPSRTSTDTQYF. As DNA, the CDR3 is TGCAGTGCTCCTTCTAGAACTAGCACAGATACGCAGTATTTT.

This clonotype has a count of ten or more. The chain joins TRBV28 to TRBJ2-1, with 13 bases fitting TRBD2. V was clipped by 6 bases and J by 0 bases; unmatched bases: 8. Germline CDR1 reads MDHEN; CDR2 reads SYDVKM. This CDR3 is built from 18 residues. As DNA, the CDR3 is TGTGCCAGCAGGGGGGGGACTAGCGGGGTGAGCTCCTACAATGAGCAGTTCTTC. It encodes CASRGGTSGVSSYNEQFF.

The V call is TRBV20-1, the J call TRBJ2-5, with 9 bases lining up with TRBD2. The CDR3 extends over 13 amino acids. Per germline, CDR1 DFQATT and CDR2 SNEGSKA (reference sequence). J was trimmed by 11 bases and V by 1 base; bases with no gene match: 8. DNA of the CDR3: TGCAGTGCTAGAGGACGAGCGGGGGGCGTGCAGTACTTC. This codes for CSARGRAGGVQYF.

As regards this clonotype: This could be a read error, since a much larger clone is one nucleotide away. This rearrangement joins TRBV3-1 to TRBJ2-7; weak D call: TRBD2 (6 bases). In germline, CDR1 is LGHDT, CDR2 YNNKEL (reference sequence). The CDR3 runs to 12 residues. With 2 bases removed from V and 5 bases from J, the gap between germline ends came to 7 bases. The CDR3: CASSQSGDEQYV. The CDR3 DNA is TGTGCCAGCAGCCAATCGGGGGACGAGCAGTACGTC.

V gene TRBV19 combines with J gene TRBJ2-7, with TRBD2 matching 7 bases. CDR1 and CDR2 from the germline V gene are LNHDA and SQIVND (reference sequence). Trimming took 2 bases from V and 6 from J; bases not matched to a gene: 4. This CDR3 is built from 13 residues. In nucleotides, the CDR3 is TGTGCCAGTAGTATAAAGGGAGGGGCCGAGCAGTACTTC. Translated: CASSIKGGAEQYF. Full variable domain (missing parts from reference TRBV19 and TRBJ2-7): DGGITQSPKYLFRKEGQNVTLSCEQNLNHDAMYWYRQDPGQGLRLIYYSQIVNDFQKGDIAEGYSVSREKKESFPLTVTSAQKNPTAFYLCASSIKGGAEQYFGPGTRLTVT.

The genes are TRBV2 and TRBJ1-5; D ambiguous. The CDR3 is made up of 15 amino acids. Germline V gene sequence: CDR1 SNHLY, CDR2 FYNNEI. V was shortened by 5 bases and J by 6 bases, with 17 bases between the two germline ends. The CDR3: CASSRREGSGQPQHF. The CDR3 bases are TGTGCCAGCAGTAGAAGGGAGGGTAGTGGTCAGCCCCAGCATTTT.

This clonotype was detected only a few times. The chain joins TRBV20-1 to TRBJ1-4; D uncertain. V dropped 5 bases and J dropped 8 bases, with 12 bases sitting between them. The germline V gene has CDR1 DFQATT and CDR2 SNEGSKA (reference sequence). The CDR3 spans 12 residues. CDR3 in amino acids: CSAAQTSEKLFF. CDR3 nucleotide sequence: TGCAGTGCTGCCCAAACGAGCGAAAAACTGTTTTTT.

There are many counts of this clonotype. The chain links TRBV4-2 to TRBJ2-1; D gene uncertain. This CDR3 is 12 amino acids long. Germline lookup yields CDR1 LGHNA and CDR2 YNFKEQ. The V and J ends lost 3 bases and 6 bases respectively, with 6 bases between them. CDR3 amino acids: CASSHDSNEQFF. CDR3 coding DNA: TGTGCCAGCAGCCACGATTCCAATGAGCAGTTCTTC.

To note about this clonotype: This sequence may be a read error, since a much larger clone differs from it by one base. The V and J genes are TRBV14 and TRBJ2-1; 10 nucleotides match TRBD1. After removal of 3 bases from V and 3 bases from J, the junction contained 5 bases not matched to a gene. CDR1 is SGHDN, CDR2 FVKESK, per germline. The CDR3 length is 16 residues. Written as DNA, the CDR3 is TGTGCCAGCAGCCACCGGACAGGGGGAGACTACAATGAGCAGTTCTTC. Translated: CASSHRTGGDYNEQFF.

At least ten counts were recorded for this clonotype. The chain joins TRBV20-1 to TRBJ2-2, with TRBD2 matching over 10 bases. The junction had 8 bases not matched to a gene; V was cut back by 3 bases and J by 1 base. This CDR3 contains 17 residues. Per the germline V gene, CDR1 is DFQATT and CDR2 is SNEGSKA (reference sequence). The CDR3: CSASGLAGARNTGELFF. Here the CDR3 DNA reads TGCAGTGCTAGTGGTCTAGCGGGGGCCCGGAACACCGGGGAGCTGTTTTTT.

The CDR3 is CASDPSTGSYEQYF. DNA of the CDR3: TGTGCCAGCGACCCTTCGACAGGGAGCTACGAGCAGTACTTC. The chain is built from TRBV7-2 and TRBJ2-4; 7 bases agree with TRBD1. The J call is doubtful: the DNA matches TRBJ2-7 better. This CDR3 is built from 14 residues. Germline CDR1 and CDR2: SGHTA and FQGNSA.

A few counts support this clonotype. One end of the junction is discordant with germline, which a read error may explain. DNA of the CDR3: TGTGCCAGCAGTACTGACACTGGAGCTTTCTTT. Translation: CASSTDTGAFF. The chain has TRBV6-6 and TRBJ1-1; no firm D call. Germline-derived CDR1 and CDR2 are MNHNY and SVGAGI (reference sequence). CDR3 length equals 11 residues.